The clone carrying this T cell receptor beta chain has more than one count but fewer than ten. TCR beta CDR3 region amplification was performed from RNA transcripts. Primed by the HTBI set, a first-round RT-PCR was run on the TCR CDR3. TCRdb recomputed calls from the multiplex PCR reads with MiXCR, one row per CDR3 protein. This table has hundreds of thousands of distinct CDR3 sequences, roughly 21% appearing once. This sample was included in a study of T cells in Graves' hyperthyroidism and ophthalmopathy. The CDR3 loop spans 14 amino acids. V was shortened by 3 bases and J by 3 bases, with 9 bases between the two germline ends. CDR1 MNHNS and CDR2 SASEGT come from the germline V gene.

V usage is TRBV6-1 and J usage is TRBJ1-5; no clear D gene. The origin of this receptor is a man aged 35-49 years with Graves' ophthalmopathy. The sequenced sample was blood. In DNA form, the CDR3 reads TGTGCCAGCAGTGAGGAGGACCCCAATCAGCCCCAGCATTTT. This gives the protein CASSEEDPNQPQHF.